The 32 T cell receptor beta chains listed next were all sequenced from one sample in a study of cytomegalovirus exposure and HLA in healthy donors. PCR employed 60 Vbeta and 13 Jbeta primers. Sequencing was performed with immunoSEQ multiplex PCR; in TCRdb, only in-frame clones are kept and a portion is missing. The listing records 140,000 to 150,000 clones. What was sequenced was PBMCs. The receptors shown here come from a male donor in good health and CMV-seronegative.

This chain connects TRBV19 to TRBJ2-1; 16 bases fit TRBD2. Germline-derived CDR1 and CDR2 are LNHDA and SQIVND (reference sequence). With 4 bases clipped from V and 8 bases from J, the junction kept 2 bases outside the gene matches. This CDR3 contains 15 residues. The CDR3 DNA reads as TGTGCCAGTAGTAGGGGACTAGCGGGGGGGGATGAGCAGTTCTTC. Encoded protein: CASSRGLAGGDEQFF.

The CDR3 region has the DNA TGTGCCTCGAGCGGGACTAGCGGGGGGGCCCTTGATACCCAGTACTTC. The encoded protein is CASSGTSGGALDTQYF. The V call is TRBV12-5, the J call TRBJ2-5; TRBD2 agrees at 16 bases. Germline lookup yields CDR1 LGHNT and CDR2 FRNRAP. The CDR3 runs 16 residues.

The chain carries TRBV6-5 and TRBJ2-5; 10 bases map to TRBD2. The DNA end favors TRBJ2-7, so the J call may be wrong. Germline V gene sequence: CDR1 MNHEY, CDR2 SVGAGI. The CDR3 sequence is 14 residues long. Written as DNA, the CDR3 is TGTGCCAGCTCATCTAGCGGGAGTTTGTACGAGCAGTACTTC. It encodes CASSSSGSLYEQYF.

This chain joins TRBV11-3 and TRBJ2-6, with a weak D call TRBD1 (5 bases). The germline gives CDR1 SGHNT, CDR2 YENEEA. The length of the CDR3 is 15 residues. V lost 1 base and J lost 2, with 6 bases in between. DNA of the CDR3: TGTGCCAGCAGCTTAGGGGGCGCTGGGGCCAACGTCCTGACTTTC. This encodes CASSLGGAGANVLTF.

The chain recombines TRBV4-1 with TRBJ1-1; 8 bases match TRBD1. CDR3 length: 17 amino acids. The germline gives CDR1 MGHRA, CDR2 YSYEKL. The junction had 12 bases not matched to a gene; V was cut back by 4 bases and J by 2 bases. The CDR3 DNA is TGCGCCAGCAGCCCAGCAGGGGGCGAGGTTAAAAACACTGAAGCTTTCTTT. Protein product: CASSPAGGEVKNTEAFF.

V usage is TRBV7-2 and J usage is TRBJ2-1; 12 positions match TRBD2. Germline V gene data show CDR1 as SGHTA and CDR2 as FQGNSA. V gave up 6 bases and J gave up 9 bases; unmatched junction bases: 9. This CDR3 is built from 15 residues. The DNA of the CDR3 is TGTGCCAGCAGGGTCGGGCTAGCGGGGGGGGGTGAGCAGTTCTTC. As protein: CASRVGLAGGGEQFF.

The rearrangement links TRBV7-9 to TRBJ2-7; weak D call: TRBD2 (5 bases). V gave up 0 bases and J gave up 5 bases, with 11 bases separating them. The germline V gene has CDR1 SEHNR and CDR2 FQNEAQ (reference sequence). CDR3 length: 14 residues. CDR3 bases: TGTGCCAGCAGCTTAGCGAGGGTCGCCAACGAGCAGTACTTC. It translates to CASSLARVANEQYF.

The chain uses TRBV5-1 and TRBJ2-5; 9 bases match TRBD1. The CDR3 consists of 16 residues. Germline trimming cut 3 bases from V and 4 bases from J; bases unmatched to any gene: 10. CDR1 is SGHRS, CDR2 YFSETQ, per germline. CDR3 nucleotide sequence: TGCGCCAGCAGCTCTTGGACAGGGGAAAAGGGAGAGACCCAGTACTTC. Translation: CASSSWTGEKGETQYF.

Concerning this clone itself: Compared with germline, one end of the junction differs, possibly owing to a read error. This sequence joins TRBV7-7 and TRBJ1-5; no reliable D call. Per the germline V gene, CDR1 is SSHAT and CDR2 is FNYEAQ (reference sequence). CDR3 length equals 13 residues. CDR3 amino acids: CASSLAEDQPQHF. CDR3 nucleotides: TGTGCTAGCAGCTTAGCTGAGGATCAGCCCCAGCATTTT.

The chain recombines TRBV19 with TRBJ2-3, with 7 bases that match TRBD1. Germline V gene data show CDR1 as LNHDA and CDR2 as SQIVND (reference sequence). CDR3 length equals 15 residues. The V and J ends lost 5 bases and 7 bases, in that order; junction bases with no gene match: 12. CDR3 region: CASSPGQRTGYTQYF. The CDR3 nucleotides read TGTGCCAGTAGTCCGGGACAAAGGACAGGCTATACGCAGTATTTT.

The chain recombines TRBV7-9 with TRBJ1-3; possibly TRBD1 for D (5 bases). Trimming pared 2 bases from V and 4 bases from J, leaving 9 bases between. CDR1 is SEHNR, CDR2 FQNEAQ, per germline (reference sequence). The CDR3 covers 14 residues. CDR3 bases: TGTGCCAGCAGCTTAAACAGGATGGGAAACACCATATATTTT. The encoded protein is CASSLNRMGNTIYF.

The V and J genes are TRBV2 and TRBJ2-6, with D tentatively TRBD1 (6 bases). Germline assignment: CDR1 SNHLY and CDR2 FYNNEI. CDR3 size: 15 residues. Trimming took off 7 bases at V and 4 bases at J, with 14 bases between the two ends. CDR3 loop: CASILTGFGANVLTF. The DNA of the CDR3 is TGTGCCAGCATACTAACAGGGTTCGGGGCCAACGTCCTGACTTTC.

The genes are TRBV7-9 and TRBJ2-5, with 14 positions matching TRBD2. CDR3 size: 17 residues. CDR1 and CDR2 (germline): SEHNR, FQNEAQ (reference sequence). J gave up 0 bases and V 5 bases, and 5 bases lay outside the gene matches. CDR3 loop: CASSPGLAGVYQETQYF. The CDR3 DNA reads TGTGCCAGCAGCCCGGGACTAGCGGGGGTTTACCAAGAGACCCAGTACTTC.

The genes are TRBV2 and TRBJ1-1; 7 bases line up with TRBD1. Trimming removed 6 bases from V and 5 bases from J; junction bases left unmatched: 9. This CDR3 has 14 amino acids. Per the germline V gene, CDR1 is SNHLY and CDR2 is FYNNEI. CDR3: CASRPDRAYTEAFF. CDR3 bases: TGTGCCAGCAGACCCGACAGGGCATATACTGAAGCTTTCTTT.

Here the CDR3 DNA reads TGCGCCAGCAGCAGGGGAGCTGGGGCCAACGTCCTGACTTTC. Protein: CASSRGAGANVLTF. V is TRBV10-1 and J is TRBJ2-6, with D possibly TRBD1 on 6 matching bases. Germline V gene sequence: CDR1 WNHNN, CDR2 SYGVQD (reference sequence). The CDR3 is 14 residues long. V was shortened by 6 bases and J by 2 bases, with 8 bases between the two germline ends.

The chain recombines TRBV5-5 with TRBJ1-4; 7 nucleotides agree with TRBD1. J was trimmed by 4 bases and V by 0 bases; bases with no gene match: 3. Germline CDR1 and CDR2: SGHKS and YYEKEE (reference sequence). The CDR3 has 15 residues. The CDR3 DNA sequence: TGTGCCAGCAGCTTGGGGGACAGCAGTAATGAAAAACTGTTTTTT. Protein sequence: CASSLGDSSNEKLFF. The complete variable domain, with remaining parts taken from reference TRBV5-5 and TRBJ1-4, reads DAGVTQSPTHLIKTRGQQVTLRCSPISGHKSVSWYQQVLGQGPQFIFQYYEKEERGRGNFPDRFSARQFPNYSSELNVNALLLGDSALYLCASSLGDSSNEKLFFGSGTQLSVL.

V is TRBV29-1 and J is TRBJ2-2; 8 bases match TRBD1. Germline trimming cut 6 bases from V and 1 base from J; bases unmatched to any gene: 4. The CDR3 consists of 14 residues. The germline V gene has CDR1 SQVTM and CDR2 ANQGSEA. CDR3 residues: CSVGQGLNTGELFF. CDR3 sequence (DNA): TGCAGCGTCGGACAGGGACTGAACACCGGGGAGCTGTTTTTT.

V usage is TRBV28 and J usage is TRBJ2-3; no clear D. Germline CDR1 is MDHEN and CDR2 is SYDVKM. CDR3 length: 15 residues. V was cut by 5 bases and J by 1 base, with 13 bases left in between. This chain's CDR3 is CASSPSETRTDTQYF. As DNA, the CDR3 is TGTGCCAGCAGTCCGTCGGAGACCCGCACAGATACGCAGTATTTT.

The V gene is TRBV2, the J gene TRBJ2-7; the match to TRBD2 covers 7 bases. Trimming removed 6 bases from V and 2 bases from J; junction bases left unmatched: 4. Germline V gives CDR1 SNHLY, CDR2 FYNNEI. There are 13 residues in the CDR3. CDR3 loop: CASRKRDPYEQYF. The CDR3 DNA is TGTGCCAGCAGGAAGCGGGACCCCTACGAGCAGTACTTC.

The chain combines TRBV6-1 with TRBJ2-1; no clear D gene. Trimming took off 8 bases at V and 1 base at J, with 9 bases between the two ends. Germline V gene sequence: CDR1 MNHNS, CDR2 SASEGT. This CDR3 has 13 amino acids. CDR3 coding DNA: TGTGCCAGCCTACCACGGTCCTACAATGAGCAGTTCTTC. Its translation is CASLPRSYNEQFF.

The chain's CDR3 is CASSLGHPGQGVETQYF. The DNA for the CDR3 is TGTGCCAGCAGCTTAGGACACCCGGGACAGGGAGTTGAGACCCAGTACTTC. The chain uses TRBV7-9 and TRBJ2-5; 9 bases are a match to TRBD1. Per germline, CDR1 SEHNR and CDR2 FQNEAQ (reference sequence). J lost 5 bases, V lost 1 base, and 11 bases had no gene match. The CDR3 is made up of 17 amino acids.

This chain joins TRBV13 and TRBJ2-7; 7 bases align to TRBD1. Germline CDR1 reads PRHDT; CDR2 reads FYEKMQ (reference sequence). V shed 6 bases and J 2 bases; nucleotides not matched to a gene: 7. CDR3 length: 14 amino acids. The CDR3 nucleotides are TGTGCCAGCAGTCCCTCGGGACAGACCTACGAGCAGTACTTC. Its protein product is CASSPSGQTYEQYF.

The V call is TRBV6-1, the J call TRBJ2-7, with D possibly being TRBD2 (5 bases). CDR3 length equals 13 residues. CDR1 and CDR2 from the germline V gene are MNHNS and SASEGT. Between the trimmed V and J ends, which lost 6 bases and 3 bases, there was a span of 12 bases. The CDR3 sequence: CASSPGLDYEQYF. The CDR3 DNA sequence: TGTGCCAGCAGCCCCGGACTTGACTACGAGCAGTACTTC.

The chain has TRBV27 and TRBJ2-1; D is unclear. The CDR3 runs to 13 residues. V was cut by 0 bases and J by 8 bases, with 8 bases left in between. CDR1 and CDR2 (germline): MNHEY, SMNVEV (reference sequence). The CDR3: CASSLSQWYEQFF. DNA for the CDR3: TGTGCCAGCAGTTTATCGCAGTGGTATGAGCAGTTCTTC.

The chain is built from TRBV29-1 and TRBJ2-2; D might be TRBD1 (7 bases). The CDR3 covers 15 residues. The V gene lost 0 bases and the J gene lost 3 bases, with 11 bases spanning the gap. Per germline, CDR1 SQVTM and CDR2 ANQGSEA. The CDR3 DNA reads TGCAGCGTTGAAGAGAGCAGGGGGGACACCGGGGAGCTGTTTTTT. Translating it yields CSVEESRGDTGELFF.

The CDR3 nucleotides read TGTGCCAGCAGCCCCGGGGGGGAGTTCTCCTACGAGCAGTACTTC. It yields the protein CASSPGGEFSYEQYF. The chain is built from TRBV7-6 and TRBJ2-7; 8 nucleotides match TRBD2. CDR3 length: 15 amino acids. The V and J ends lost 5 bases and 0 bases, in that order; junction bases with no gene match: 6. Germline V gene data show CDR1 as SGHVS and CDR2 as FNYEAQ.

V is TRBV27 and J is TRBJ2-7; 7 bases match TRBD2. Per germline, CDR1 MNHEY and CDR2 SMNVEV (reference sequence). V gave up 3 bases and J gave up 3 bases; unmatched junction bases: 8. The CDR3 consists of 15 residues. Here the CDR3 reads CASSLASGEYYEQYF. As DNA, the CDR3 is TGTGCCAGCAGTTTGGCTAGCGGAGAATACTACGAGCAGTACTTC.

The rearrangement joins TRBV27 to TRBJ2-7, with a weak D call TRBD1 (6 bases). The germline V gene has CDR1 MNHEY and CDR2 SMNVEV (reference sequence). Trimming removed 8 bases from V and 7 bases from J, with 24 bases in between. The length of the CDR3 is 15 residues. CDR3 amino acids: CASRDQQGHLREQYF. The CDR3 DNA reads TGTGCCAGCCGGGATCAACAGGGACATCTTAGGGAGCAGTACTTC.

This sequence joins TRBV5-1 and TRBJ2-1; D is undetermined. Germline V gene data show CDR1 as SGHRS and CDR2 as YFSETQ. Trimming pared 0 bases from V and 8 bases from J, leaving 24 bases between. The CDR3 has 18 amino acids. For the CDR3, the DNA is TGCGCCAGCAGCTTGGCCCCCCCGCGAGGATCCCACCTCGATGAGCAGTTCTTC. The encoded protein is CASSLAPPRGSHLDEQFF.

This chain connects TRBV6-4 to TRBJ2-3, with TRBD2 identical over 7 bases. The CDR3 extends over 17 amino acids. Trimming removed 5 bases from V and 0 bases from J; junction bases left unmatched: 11. Germline V gene data show CDR1 as MRHNA and CDR2 as SNTAGT. The CDR3 here is CASSRGSAGFSTDTQYF. The CDR3 nucleotides are TGTGCCAGCAGTCGCGGGTCAGCGGGGTTTAGCACAGATACGCAGTATTTT.

The rearrangement joins TRBV6-6 to TRBJ2-7; TRBD2 agrees at 8 bases. CDR1 and CDR2 (germline): MNHNY, SVGAGI (reference sequence). Trimming took 8 bases from V and 5 from J; bases not matched to a gene: 8. The CDR3 is made up of 13 amino acids. In nucleotides, the CDR3 is TGTGCCAGCTTCGGGACTAGGCAAAACGAGCAGTACTTC. As protein: CASFGTRQNEQYF.

The chain is built from TRBV28 and TRBJ1-5; D not resolved. Per the germline V gene, CDR1 is MDHEN and CDR2 is SYDVKM. The CDR3 consists of 14 residues. V was clipped by 6 bases and J by 9 bases, with 18 bases between them. The CDR3, as DNA: TGTGCCAGCAGCCCGCGGGGAGCGGTTTGGCCCCAGCATTTT. Protein sequence: CASSPRGAVWPQHF.